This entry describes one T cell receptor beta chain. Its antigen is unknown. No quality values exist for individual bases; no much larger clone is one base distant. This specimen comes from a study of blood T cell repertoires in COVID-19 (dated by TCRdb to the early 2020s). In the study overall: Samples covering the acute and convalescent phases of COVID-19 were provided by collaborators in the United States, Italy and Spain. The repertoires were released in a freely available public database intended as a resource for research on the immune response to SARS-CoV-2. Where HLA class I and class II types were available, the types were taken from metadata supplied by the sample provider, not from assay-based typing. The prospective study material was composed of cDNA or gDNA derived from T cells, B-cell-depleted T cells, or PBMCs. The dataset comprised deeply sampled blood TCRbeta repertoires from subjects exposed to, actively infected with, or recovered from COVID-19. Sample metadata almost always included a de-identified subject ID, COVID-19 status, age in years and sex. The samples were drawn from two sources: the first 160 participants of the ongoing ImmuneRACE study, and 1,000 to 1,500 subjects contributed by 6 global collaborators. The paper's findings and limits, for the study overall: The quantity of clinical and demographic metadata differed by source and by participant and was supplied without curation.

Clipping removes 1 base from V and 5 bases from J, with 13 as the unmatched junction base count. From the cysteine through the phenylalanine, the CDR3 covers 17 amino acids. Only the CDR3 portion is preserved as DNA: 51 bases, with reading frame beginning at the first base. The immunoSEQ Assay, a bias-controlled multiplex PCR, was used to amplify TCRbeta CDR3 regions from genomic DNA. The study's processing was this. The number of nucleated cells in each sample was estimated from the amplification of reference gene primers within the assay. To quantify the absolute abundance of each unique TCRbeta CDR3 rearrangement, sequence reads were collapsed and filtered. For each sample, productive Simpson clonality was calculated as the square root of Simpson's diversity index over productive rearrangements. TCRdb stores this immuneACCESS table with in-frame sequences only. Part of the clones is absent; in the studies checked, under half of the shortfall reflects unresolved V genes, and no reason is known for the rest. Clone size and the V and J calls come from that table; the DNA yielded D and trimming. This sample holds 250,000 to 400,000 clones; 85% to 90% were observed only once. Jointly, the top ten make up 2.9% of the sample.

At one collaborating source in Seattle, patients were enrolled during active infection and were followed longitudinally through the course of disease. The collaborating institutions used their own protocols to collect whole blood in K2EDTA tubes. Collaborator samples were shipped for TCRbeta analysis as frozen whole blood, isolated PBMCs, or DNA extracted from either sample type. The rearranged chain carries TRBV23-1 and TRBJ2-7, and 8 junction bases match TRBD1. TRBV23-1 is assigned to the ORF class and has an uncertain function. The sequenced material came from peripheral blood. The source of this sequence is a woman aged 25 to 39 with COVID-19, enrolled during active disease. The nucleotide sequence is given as TGCGCCAGCAGTCAATTTGGTCGCGGCAGGGGGCGAAACGAGCAGTACTTC. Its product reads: CASSQFGRGRGRNEQYF.